This TCR beta chain was recovered during a study of T cell responses to AZD1222 COVID-19 vaccine. Note on this clone: Antigen unknown.

This CDR3 spans 16 amino acids. CDR1 and CDR2 from the germline V gene are SGHTA and FQGNSA. The germline V and J ends were trimmed by 1 base and 0 bases, with 12 bases remaining between them. Broader study findings: Repertoire sampling was restricted to post-peak T cell response timepoints. Baseline seropositives among AZD1222 recipients totaled only five or six. Donors in the cohort were predominantly white British and more often female, and clonal diversity was possibly underestimated.

The repertoire was sequenced with immunoSEQ multiplex PCR; TCRdb's copy has only in-frame clones and lacks some. The repertoire includes 40,000 to 55,000 clones, less than 85% of them detected once, and 3% to 5% sits in the top ten. The rearrangement joins TRBV7-2 to TRBJ1-2; tentative D call: TRBD1 (5 bases). The TCR originated in an adult in good health. Sequenced here: peripheral blood, sampled on day 0 of AZD1222 vaccination. The CDR3 DNA reads as TGTGCCAGCAGCTTAGGGGGGGGTTTAGCTAACTATGGCTACACCTTC. This gives the protein CASSLGGGLANYGYTF.